The 22 T cell receptor beta chains reported below all come from one sample, sequenced in a study of PD-L1 blockade in urothelial cancer. The time point: peripheral blood 6 weeks after treatment start. Measured with immunoSEQ multiplex PCR; TCRdb has only the in-frame clones, and not every one. The data show fewer than 90,000 clones, roughly 90% seen once. The source was PBMCs, collected around atezolizumab (anti-PD-L1) treatment. The receptors were gathered from a woman older than 75 with urothelial cancer.

This chain joins TRBV27 and TRBJ1-2, with no clear D. Germline CDR1 is MNHEY and CDR2 is SMNVEV (reference sequence). The CDR3 contains 16 residues. Trimming shortened V by 2 bases and J by 2 bases, and 15 bases separated the two germline ends. As DNA, the CDR3 is TGTGCCAGCAGTTTAGCCAGGACTTCCTTAAACTATGGCTACACCTTC. It is translated as CASSLARTSLNYGYTF.

V is TRBV9 and J is TRBJ2-1; 14 nucleotides match TRBD2. Germline V lookup: CDR1 SGDLS, CDR2 YYNGEE. V shed 6 bases, J shed 3 bases, and the junction held 11 bases outside the gene matches. The CDR3 has 18 residues. The CDR3 sequence is CASTRGGTSGSVYNEQFF. For the CDR3, the DNA is TGTGCCAGCACCCGGGGGGGGACTAGCGGGAGTGTCTACAATGAGCAGTTCTTC.

The chain uses TRBV2 and TRBJ2-7; 9 bases map to TRBD1. The CDR3 contains 16 residues. CDR1 SNHLY and CDR2 FYNNEI come from the germline V gene. V shed 8 bases and J 6 bases; nucleotides not matched to a gene: 17. The CDR3, as DNA: TGTGCCAGCCGTGGGGGGCTAGGGACAGGGTTACTCGAGCAGTACTTC. Translating it yields CASRGGLGTGLLEQYF.

The chain recombines TRBV5-1 with TRBJ1-5; D is perhaps TRBD1 (5 bases). The CDR3 has 17 amino acids. V gave up 4 bases and J gave up 0 bases, with 17 bases separating them. Germline V gene sequence: CDR1 SGHRS, CDR2 YFSETQ. CDR3 nucleotides: TGCGCCAGCAGCCCAGTTGCTTCCGACAGTAGCAATCAGCCCCAGCATTTT. Translating gives CASSPVASDSSNQPQHF.

This clone was detected only once. The chain recombines TRBV2 with TRBJ2-1; 8 bases line up with TRBD1. This CDR3 has 13 amino acids. After removal of 7 bases from V and 5 bases from J, the junction contained 4 bases not matched to a gene. The germline CDR1 and CDR2 sequences are SNHLY and FYNNEI. The CDR3 protein is CASNTGGNNEQFF. CDR3 DNA: TGTGCCAGCAATACAGGGGGAAACAATGAGCAGTTCTTC.

The rearrangement uses TRBV11-2 and TRBJ2-1, with 9 nucleotides matching TRBD2. V lost 2 bases to trimming and J lost 6 bases; unmatched junction nucleotides: 8. The CDR3 runs to 16 residues. Germline V gene lookup returns CDR1 SGHAT and CDR2 FQNNGV. Here the CDR3 DNA reads TGTGCCAGCAGCTTAAGAGGACTAGCGAATGTCAATGAGCAGTTCTTC. It yields the protein CASSLRGLANVNEQFF.

The chain links TRBV9 to TRBJ2-5; 7 bases align to TRBD2. Trimming took 2 bases from V and 4 from J; bases not matched to a gene: 14. The CDR3 spans 17 residues. Germline V CDR1 and CDR2: SGDLS, YYNGEE. The CDR3, as DNA: TGTGCCAGCAGCGTCGGGGTTGTGGTGGGCGGGAGAGAGACCCAGTACTTC. Residues: CASSVGVVVGGRETQYF.

This chain links TRBV10-2 with TRBJ2-5; no clear D. The V end lost 3 bases, the J end lost 5 bases, and 4 bases lay between the germline ends. The CDR3 length is 11 residues. The V gene's germline CDR1 is WSHSY and CDR2 SAAADI. The CDR3 nucleotides are TGCGCCAGCAGTGATGCGGAGACCCAGTACTTC. Translated, it gives CASSDAETQYF.

In this sample, this clone turned up once. V usage is TRBV29-1 and J usage is TRBJ2-5; D ambiguous. Between the trimmed V and J ends, which lost 1 base and 0 bases, there was a span of 18 bases. Germline lookup yields CDR1 SQVTM and CDR2 ANQGSEA. CDR3 length: 17 residues. The CDR3 loop reads CSVEGLQMGRYQETQYF. The CDR3 bases are TGCAGCGTTGAAGGGCTCCAGATGGGCAGGTACCAAGAGACCCAGTACTTC.

The V gene is TRBV7-3, the J gene TRBJ2-2; TRBD2 matches 9 bases. This CDR3 is built from 19 residues. Trimming took 5 bases from V and 5 from J; bases not matched to a gene: 18. Germline V gene data show CDR1 as SGHTA and CDR2 as FQGTGA. Here the CDR3 reads CASSRNIPGVSGSTGELFF. For the CDR3, the DNA is TGTGCCAGCAGCCGCAACATCCCCGGCGTTAGCGGGAGTACCGGGGAGCTGTTTTTT.

The J gene is TRBJ1-1, the V gene TRBV14, with a tentative D call TRBD1 (5 bases). Trimming cost V 4 bases and J 0 bases, with 15 bases left between them. The CDR3 has 16 amino acids. The V gene's germline CDR1 is SGHDN and CDR2 FVKESK. CDR3 sequence reads: CASSPLGGGLNTEAFF. The DNA for the CDR3 is TGTGCCAGCAGCCCTCTTGGGGGGGGGTTGAACACTGAAGCTTTCTTT. Filled out from reference TRBV14 and TRBJ1-1, the complete variable domain reads EAGVTQFPSHSVIEKGQTVTLRCDPISGHDNLYWYRRVMGKEIKFLLHFVKESKQDESGMPNNRFLAERTGGTYSTLKVQPAELEDSGVYFCASSPLGGGLNTEAFFGQGTRLTVV.

This chain joins TRBV6-1 and TRBJ2-2; D possibly corresponds to TRBD2 (6 bases). CDR3 size: 13 residues. Germline-derived CDR1 and CDR2 are MNHNS and SASEGT. Trimming left V 8 bases short and J 0 bases short, with 7 bases between. CDR3 loop: CASGTPNTGELFF. The CDR3 DNA sequence: TGTGCCAGCGGGACTCCGAACACCGGGGAGCTGTTTTTT.

V is TRBV6-5 and J is TRBJ2-5; D unclear. The CDR3 is 13 amino acids. V was pared by 5 bases and J by 1 base, with 8 bases between. Germline assignment: CDR1 MNHEY and CDR2 SVGAGI. CDR3 sequence reads: CASSMTGQETQYF. DNA of the CDR3: TGTGCCAGCAGTATGACTGGCCAAGAGACCCAGTACTTC.

V usage is TRBV7-3 and J usage is TRBJ2-7; 9 nucleotides line up with TRBD1. This CDR3 comprises 15 residues. The germline V gene encodes CDR1 SGHTA and CDR2 FQGTGA. Trimming took 5 bases from V and 6 from J; bases not matched to a gene: 11. CDR3 DNA sequence: TGTGCCAGCAGCGCGTCCGGGACAGGGCTTGGCGAGCAGTACTTC. This encodes CASSASGTGLGEQYF.

CDR3 amino acids: CASSPGLAGEGEQYF. The CDR3 DNA reads as TGTGCCAGCAGCCCCGGACTTGCGGGAGAGGGCGAGCAGTACTTC. The chain carries TRBV7-2 and TRBJ2-7; 7 nucleotides match TRBD2. This CDR3 has 15 amino acids. Germline lookup yields CDR1 SGHTA and CDR2 FQGNSA. The V gene end was trimmed by 5 bases and the J gene end by 6 bases; junction bases not matched to a gene: 13.

The chain combines TRBV5-1 with TRBJ2-2; 8 bases line up with TRBD2. The CDR3 contains 16 residues. V shed 0 bases and J 4 bases; nucleotides not matched to a gene: 5. The germline V gene encodes CDR1 SGHRS and CDR2 YFSETQ. CDR3 in amino acids: CASSLDGTSGTGELFF. As DNA, the CDR3 is TGCGCCAGCAGCTTGGATGGGACTAGTGGCACCGGGGAGCTGTTTTTT.

The rearrangement links TRBV9 to TRBJ2-7, with TRBD1 identical over 8 bases. The germline V gene has CDR1 SGDLS and CDR2 YYNGEE. The junction had 7 bases not matched to a gene; V was cut back by 2 bases and J by 3 bases. The CDR3 totals 15 residues. CDR3 nucleotide sequence: TGTGCCAGCAGCGTGACAGGGGCAGGTGTCTACGAGCAGTACTTC. Encoded protein: CASSVTGAGVYEQYF. The variable domain in full, completed from reference TRBV9 and TRBJ2-7, reads DSGVTQTPKHLITATGQRVTLRCSPRSGDLSVYWYQQSLDQGLQFLIQYYNGEERAKGNILERFSAQQFPDLHSELNLSSLELGDSALYFCASSVTGAGVYEQYFGPGTRLTVT.

A few counts support this clone. The V call is TRBV19, the J call TRBJ1-5, with TRBD1 matching over 8 bases. There are 16 residues in the CDR3. Per the germline V gene, CDR1 is LNHDA and CDR2 is SQIVND (reference sequence). J gave up 0 bases and V 4 bases, and 5 bases lay outside the gene matches. DNA of the CDR3: TGTGCCAGTAGTACGAGACAGGGGAATAGCAATCAGCCCCAGCATTTT. Residues: CASSTRQGNSNQPQHF.

This chain uses TRBV2 with TRBJ2-5, with D tentatively TRBD1 (5 bases). The CDR3 spans 13 residues. CDR1 and CDR2 (germline): SNHLY, FYNNEI. V was pared by 1 base and J by 5 bases, with 8 bases between. The chain's CDR3 is CASSEEGRETQYF. In DNA form, the CDR3 reads TGTGCCAGCAGTGAAGAGGGGCGGGAGACCCAGTACTTC.

This clone was seen once. This chain uses TRBV10-3 with TRBJ1-1; D gene ambiguous. Per the germline V gene, CDR1 is ENHRY and CDR2 is SYGVKD. The V and J ends lost 3 bases and 1 base respectively, with 9 bases between them. The CDR3 is 14 residues long. The CDR3 DNA reads as TGTGCCATCAGTGATGGTGGCAGGAACACTGAAGCTTTCTTT. Translating gives CAISDGGRNTEAFF.

V usage is TRBV15 and J usage is TRBJ2-7; 10 nucleotides line up with TRBD1. The length of the CDR3 is 17 residues. The J segment lost 2 bases and the V segment lost 1 base, leaving 8 bases of the junction unmatched. The germline V gene encodes CDR1 LNHNV and CDR2 YYDKDF (reference sequence). Written as DNA, the CDR3 is TGTGCCACCAGCAGAGGCCTGAGACAGGGGGCGGCCTACGAGCAGTACTTC. It codes for CATSRGLRQGAAYEQYF.

The chain recombines TRBV9 with TRBJ1-2, with a possible D match to TRBD1 (5 bases). Trimming removed 0 bases at V and 0 bases at J, with 12 bases between. Germline V gives CDR1 SGDLS, CDR2 YYNGEE. This CDR3 is built from 16 residues. The CDR3 is CASSVGWGTTNYGYTF. In DNA, the CDR3 is TGTGCCAGCAGCGTAGGGTGGGGCACCACTAACTATGGCTACACCTTC. Combining the CDR3 with reference TRBV9 and TRBJ1-2 gives the whole variable domain DSGVTQTPKHLITATGQRVTLRCSPRSGDLSVYWYQQSLDQGLQFLIQYYNGEERAKGNILERFSAQQFPDLHSELNLSSLELGDSALYFCASSVGWGTTNYGYTFGSGTRLTVV.